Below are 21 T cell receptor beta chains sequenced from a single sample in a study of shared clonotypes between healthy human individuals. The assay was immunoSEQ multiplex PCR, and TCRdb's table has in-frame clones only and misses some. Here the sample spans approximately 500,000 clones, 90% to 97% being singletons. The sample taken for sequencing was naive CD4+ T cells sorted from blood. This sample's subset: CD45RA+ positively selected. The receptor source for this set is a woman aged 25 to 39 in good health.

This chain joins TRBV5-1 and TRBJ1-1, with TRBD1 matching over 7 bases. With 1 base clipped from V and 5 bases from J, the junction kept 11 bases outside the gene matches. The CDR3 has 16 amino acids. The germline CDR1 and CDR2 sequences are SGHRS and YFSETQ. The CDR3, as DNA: TGCGCCAGCAGCTTGCCTACAGGGGCCCGGGGGACTGAAGCTTTCTTT. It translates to CASSLPTGARGTEAFF.

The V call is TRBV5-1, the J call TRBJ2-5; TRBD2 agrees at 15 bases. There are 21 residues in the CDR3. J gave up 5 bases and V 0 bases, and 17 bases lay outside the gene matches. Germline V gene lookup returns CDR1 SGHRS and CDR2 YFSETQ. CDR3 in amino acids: CASSLVGLAGGPRGSGETQYF. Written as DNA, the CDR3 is TGCGCCAGCAGCTTGGTTGGACTAGCGGGAGGGCCCCGCGGGAGTGGGGAGACCCAGTACTTC.

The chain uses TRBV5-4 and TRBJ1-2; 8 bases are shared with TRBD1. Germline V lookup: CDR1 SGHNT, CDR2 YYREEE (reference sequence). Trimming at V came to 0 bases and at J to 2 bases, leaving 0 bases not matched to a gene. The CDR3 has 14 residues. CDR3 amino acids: CASSLGTGNYGYTF. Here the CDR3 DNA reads TGTGCCAGCAGCTTGGGGACAGGGAACTATGGCTACACCTTC. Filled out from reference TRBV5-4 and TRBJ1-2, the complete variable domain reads ETGVTQSPTHLIKTRGQQVTLRCSSQSGHNTVSWYQQALGQGPQFIFQYYREEENGRGNFPPRFSGLQFPNYSSELNVNALELDDSALYLCASSLGTGNYGYTFGSGTRLTVV.

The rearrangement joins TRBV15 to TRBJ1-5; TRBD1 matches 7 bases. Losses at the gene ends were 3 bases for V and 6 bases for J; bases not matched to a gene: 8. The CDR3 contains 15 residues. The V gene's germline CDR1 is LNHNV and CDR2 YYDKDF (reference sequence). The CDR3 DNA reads TGTGCCACCAGCAGCGGGGACAGATTAAGTCAGCCCCAGCATTTT. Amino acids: CATSSGDRLSQPQHF.

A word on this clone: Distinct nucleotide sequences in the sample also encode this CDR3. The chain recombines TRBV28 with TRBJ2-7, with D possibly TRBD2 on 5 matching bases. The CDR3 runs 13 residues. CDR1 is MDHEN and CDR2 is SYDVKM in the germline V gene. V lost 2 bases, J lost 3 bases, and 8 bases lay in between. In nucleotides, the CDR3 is TGTGCCAGCAGTTTACCGGGGAGCTACGAGCAGTACTTC. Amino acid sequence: CASSLPGSYEQYF. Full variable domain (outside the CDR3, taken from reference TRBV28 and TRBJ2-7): DVKVTQSSRYLVKRTGEKVFLECVQDMDHENMFWYRQDPGLGLRLIYFSYDVKMKEKGDIPEGYSVSREKKERFSLILESASTNQTSMYLCASSLPGSYEQYFGPGTRLTVT.

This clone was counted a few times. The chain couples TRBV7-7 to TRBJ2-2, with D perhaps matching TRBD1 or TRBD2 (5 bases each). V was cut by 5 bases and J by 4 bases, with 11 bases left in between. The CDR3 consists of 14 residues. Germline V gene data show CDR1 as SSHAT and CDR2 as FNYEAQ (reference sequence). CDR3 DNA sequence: TGTGCCAGCAGCCAGGGACGGCTCACCGGGGAGCTGTTTTTT. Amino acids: CASSQGRLTGELFF.

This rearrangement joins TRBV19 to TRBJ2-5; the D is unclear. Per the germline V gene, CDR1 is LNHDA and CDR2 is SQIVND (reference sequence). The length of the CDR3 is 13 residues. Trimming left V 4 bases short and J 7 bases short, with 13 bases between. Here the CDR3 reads CASSTPPGRTQYF. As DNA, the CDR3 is TGTGCCAGTAGTACCCCTCCGGGCCGGACCCAGTACTTC. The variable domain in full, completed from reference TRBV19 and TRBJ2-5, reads DGGITQSPKYLFRKEGQNVTLSCEQNLNHDAMYWYRQDPGQGLRLIYYSQIVNDFQKGDIAEGYSVSREKKESFPLTVTSAQKNPTAFYLCASSTPPGRTQYFGPGTRLLVL.

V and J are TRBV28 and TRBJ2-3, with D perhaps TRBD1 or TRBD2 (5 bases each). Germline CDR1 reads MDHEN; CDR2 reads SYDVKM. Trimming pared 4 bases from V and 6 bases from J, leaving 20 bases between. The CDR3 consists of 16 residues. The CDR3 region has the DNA TGTGCCAGCAGTTCGGCAGGGACGGGGCTTTACGATACGCAGTATTTT. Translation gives CASSSAGTGLYDTQYF.

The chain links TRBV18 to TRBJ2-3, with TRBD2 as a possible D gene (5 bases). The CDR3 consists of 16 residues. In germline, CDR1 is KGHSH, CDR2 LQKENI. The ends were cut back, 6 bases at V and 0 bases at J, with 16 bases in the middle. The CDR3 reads CASSPWENPSTDTQYF. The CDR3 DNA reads TGTGCCAGCTCTCCTTGGGAGAATCCTAGCACAGATACGCAGTATTTT.

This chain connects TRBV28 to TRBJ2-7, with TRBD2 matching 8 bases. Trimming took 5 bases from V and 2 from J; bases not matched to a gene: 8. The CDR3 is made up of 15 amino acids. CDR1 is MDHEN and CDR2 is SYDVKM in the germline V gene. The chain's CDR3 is CASSPRGGSPYEQYF. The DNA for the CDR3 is TGTGCCAGCAGTCCCCGGGGGGGGAGTCCCTACGAGCAGTACTTC.

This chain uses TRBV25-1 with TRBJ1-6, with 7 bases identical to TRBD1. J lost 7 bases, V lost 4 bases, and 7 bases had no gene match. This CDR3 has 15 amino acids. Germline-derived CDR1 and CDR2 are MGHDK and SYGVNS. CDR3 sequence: CASSGPGQLNSPLHF. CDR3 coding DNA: TGTGCCAGCAGTGGACCGGGACAGCTAAATTCACCCCTCCACTTT.

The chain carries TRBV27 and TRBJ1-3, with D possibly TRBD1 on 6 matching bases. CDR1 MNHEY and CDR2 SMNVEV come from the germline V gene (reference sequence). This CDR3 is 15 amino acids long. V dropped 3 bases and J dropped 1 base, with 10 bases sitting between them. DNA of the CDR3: TGTGCCAGCAGTTTCGACAGGTCGTCTGGAAACACCATATATTTT. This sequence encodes CASSFDRSSGNTIYF.

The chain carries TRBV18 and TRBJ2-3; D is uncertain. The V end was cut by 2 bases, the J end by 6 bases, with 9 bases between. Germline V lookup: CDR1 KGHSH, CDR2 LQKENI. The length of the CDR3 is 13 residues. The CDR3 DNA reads TGTGCCAGCTCACCAGCCTTTAGCGATACGCAGTATTTT. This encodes CASSPAFSDTQYF.

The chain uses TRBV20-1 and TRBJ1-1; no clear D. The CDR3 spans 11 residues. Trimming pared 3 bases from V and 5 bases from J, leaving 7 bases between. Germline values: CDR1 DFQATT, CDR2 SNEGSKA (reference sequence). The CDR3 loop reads CSASSGTEAFF. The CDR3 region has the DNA TGCAGTGCTAGCAGCGGGACTGAAGCTTTCTTT.

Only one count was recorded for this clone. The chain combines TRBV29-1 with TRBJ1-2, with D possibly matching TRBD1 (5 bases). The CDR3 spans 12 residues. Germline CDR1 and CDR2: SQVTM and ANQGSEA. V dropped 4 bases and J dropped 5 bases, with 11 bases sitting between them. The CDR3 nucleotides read TGCAGCGTTGGAACAGGAGAGTATGGCTACACCTTC. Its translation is CSVGTGEYGYTF.

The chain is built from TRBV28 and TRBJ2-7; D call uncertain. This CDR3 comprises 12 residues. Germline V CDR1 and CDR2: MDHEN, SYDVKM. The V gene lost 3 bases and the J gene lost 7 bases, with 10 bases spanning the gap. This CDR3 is CASSFGQLEQYF. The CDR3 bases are TGTGCCAGCAGTTTCGGGCAATTGGAGCAGTACTTC.

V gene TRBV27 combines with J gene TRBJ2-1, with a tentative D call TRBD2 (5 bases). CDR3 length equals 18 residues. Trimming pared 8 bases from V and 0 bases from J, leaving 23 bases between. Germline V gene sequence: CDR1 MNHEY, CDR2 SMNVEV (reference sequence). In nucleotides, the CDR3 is TGTGCCAGCGCAAGTGGACTTTTTCCGTCGAGCTCCTACAATGAGCAGTTCTTC. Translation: CASASGLFPSSSYNEQFF.

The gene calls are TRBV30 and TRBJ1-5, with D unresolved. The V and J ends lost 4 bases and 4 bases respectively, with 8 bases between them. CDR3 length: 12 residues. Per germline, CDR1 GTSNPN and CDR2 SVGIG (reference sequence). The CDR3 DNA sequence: TGTGCCTGGATGGTGGGGAATCAGCCCCAGCATTTT. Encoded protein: CAWMVGNQPQHF.

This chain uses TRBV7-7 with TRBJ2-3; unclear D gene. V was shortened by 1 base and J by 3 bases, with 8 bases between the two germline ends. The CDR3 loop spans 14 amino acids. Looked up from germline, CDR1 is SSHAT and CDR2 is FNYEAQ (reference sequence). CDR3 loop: CASSLDHRTDTQYF. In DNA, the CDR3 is TGTGCCAGCAGCTTAGATCATCGAACAGATACGCAGTATTTT.

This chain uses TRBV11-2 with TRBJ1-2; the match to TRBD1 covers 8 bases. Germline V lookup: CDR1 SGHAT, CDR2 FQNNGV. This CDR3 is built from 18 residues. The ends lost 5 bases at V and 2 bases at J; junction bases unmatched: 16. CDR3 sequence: CASSPQQIRGPENYGYTF. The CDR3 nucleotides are TGTGCCAGCAGCCCCCAACAGATCAGGGGGCCTGAGAACTATGGCTACACCTTC.

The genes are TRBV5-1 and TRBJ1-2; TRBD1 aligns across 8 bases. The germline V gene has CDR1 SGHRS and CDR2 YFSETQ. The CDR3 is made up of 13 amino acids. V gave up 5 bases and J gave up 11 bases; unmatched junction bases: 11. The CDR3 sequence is CASRQSGQGEYTF. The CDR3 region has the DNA TGCGCCAGCAGACAAAGCGGACAGGGAGAATACACCTTC.